The text below deals with one TCR beta chain. The antigen remains unidentified. The sample comes from a study of shared clonotypes between healthy human individuals. The CDR3 contains 13 residues. Germline CDR1 reads SNHLY; CDR2 reads FYNNEI. V dropped 10 bases and J dropped 7; count of bases not matched to a gene: 10. General observations from the study: What naive subsets generally showed was a larger estimated richness than memory subsets showed.

Assay used: immunoSEQ multiplex PCR; TCRdb lists only in-frame clones, some missing. The table lists about 710,000 clones, 73% of them singletons. The chain recombines TRBV2 with TRBJ1-2; TRBD1 matches 9 bases. The sequencing sample was made of memory CD4+ T cells sorted from blood. Subset described: CD45RA-negative fraction. The receptor comes from a woman aged 25-40 years in good health. The CDR3 sequence is CATILKQGAGYTF. The DNA of the CDR3 is TGTGCCACCATCTTGAAACAGGGGGCTGGCTACACCTTC.